This T cell receptor (beta chain) was sequenced for a study of cytomegalovirus exposure and HLA in healthy donors. At the level of the study: Among the 398 genotyped donors, approximately 80% were placed in the Caucasian-associated ancestry cluster.

PCR involved 60 Vbeta and 13 Jbeta primers. The repertoire was sequenced with immunoSEQ multiplex PCR; TCRdb's copy has only in-frame clones and lacks some. Here the sample spans 150,000 to 200,000 clones, roughly four fifths being singletons. Concerning this clone: Its antigen is still unknown.

The study's findings and limits: Sequencing probably produced one cluster of sequence variants that were highly shared.

Germline CDR1 GTSNPN, CDR2 SVGIG (reference sequence). CDR3 length equals 14 residues. The J segment lost 2 bases and the V segment lost 2 bases, leaving 3 bases of the junction unmatched. This sequence originates from a woman in her forties in good health and CMV-seronegative. V usage is TRBV30 and J usage is TRBJ1-5; 7 bases are a match to TRBD1. Sequencing used PBMCs. CDR3 sequence reads: CAWSPGQRNQPQHF. CDR3 nucleotides: TGTGCCTGGAGTCCGGGACAGCGCAATCAGCCCCAGCATTTT.